This TCR beta chain was sequenced for a study of T cell responses to AZD1222 COVID-19 vaccine. Study-wide points: Just a handful of AZD1222 recipients were seropositive at baseline. Sampling that yielded the repertoires occurred only after the peak T cell response. Donor demographics were predominantly white British with a female majority; clonal diversity may be underestimated.

Clones were read by immunoSEQ multiplex PCR, and TCRdb kept only the in-frame ones, dropping some. The sample lists about 140,000 clones; 80% to 95% were seen once. Notes on this clone: Its matching antigen is unknown.

The CDR3 extends over 11 amino acids. Trimming took off 7 bases at V and 9 bases at J, with 15 bases between the two ends. CDR1 is SQVTM, CDR2 ANQGSEA, per germline. The sequenced sample was peripheral blood, obtained 28 days after the second AZD1222 dose. This TCR came from an adult who received the AZD1222 COVID-19 vaccine. This chain links TRBV29-1 with TRBJ1-1, with a weak D call TRBD1 (5 bases). CDR3 sequence: CSAHWGVQAFF. The CDR3 nucleotides read TGCAGCGCACACTGGGGGGTTCAAGCTTTCTTT.